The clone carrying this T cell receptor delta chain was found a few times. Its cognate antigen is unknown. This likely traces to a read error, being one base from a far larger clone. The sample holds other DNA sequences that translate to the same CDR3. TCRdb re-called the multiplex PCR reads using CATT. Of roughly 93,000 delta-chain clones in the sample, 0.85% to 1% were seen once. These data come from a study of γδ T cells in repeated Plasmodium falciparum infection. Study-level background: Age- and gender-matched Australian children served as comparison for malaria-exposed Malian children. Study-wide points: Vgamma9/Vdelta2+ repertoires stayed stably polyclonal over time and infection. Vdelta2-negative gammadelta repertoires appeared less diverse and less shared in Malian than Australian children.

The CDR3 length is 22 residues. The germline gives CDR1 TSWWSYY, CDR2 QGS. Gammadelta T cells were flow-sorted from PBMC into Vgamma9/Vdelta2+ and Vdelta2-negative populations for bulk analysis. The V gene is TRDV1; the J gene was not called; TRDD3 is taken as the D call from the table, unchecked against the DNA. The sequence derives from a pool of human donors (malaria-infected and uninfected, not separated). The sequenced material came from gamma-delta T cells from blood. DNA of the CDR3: TGTGCTCTTGGGGAATTTACGCGTCTTCCTACTTATTGGGGGATAACAGGCGATAAGCTCATCTTT. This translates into CALGEFTRLPTYWGITGDKLIF.